This paragraph reports one TCR beta chain. Germline assignment: CDR1 SGHAT and CDR2 FQNNGV. The CDR3 is 16 residues long. Losses at the gene ends were 3 bases for V and 7 bases for J; bases not matched to a gene: 10. The donors were adults (healthy and HIV-negative) with no recent acute infections or vaccinations. The source of the sample is a study of shared clonotypes between healthy human individuals. Sorted-subset replicate PCRs used 150 to 250 ng of genomic DNA. This amount corresponded to about 30,000 T cell genomes. Assay: immunoSEQ multiplex PCR; the TCRdb copy retains only in-frame clones and omits some. The sample consists of more than 850,000 clones, 78% of them appearing once.

The receptor was isolated from a young man in good health. Some clones in this sample may be carry-over from other donors' samples. The genes are TRBV11-2 and TRBJ2-1; TRBD1 matches 9 bases. Source material: memory CD4+ T cells from PBMCs. Subset: CD45RA-negative fraction. CDR3 sequence: CASSFISQGARNEQFF. CDR3 DNA: TGTGCCAGCAGCTTTATCTCACAGGGGGCGCGGAATGAGCAGTTCTTC.